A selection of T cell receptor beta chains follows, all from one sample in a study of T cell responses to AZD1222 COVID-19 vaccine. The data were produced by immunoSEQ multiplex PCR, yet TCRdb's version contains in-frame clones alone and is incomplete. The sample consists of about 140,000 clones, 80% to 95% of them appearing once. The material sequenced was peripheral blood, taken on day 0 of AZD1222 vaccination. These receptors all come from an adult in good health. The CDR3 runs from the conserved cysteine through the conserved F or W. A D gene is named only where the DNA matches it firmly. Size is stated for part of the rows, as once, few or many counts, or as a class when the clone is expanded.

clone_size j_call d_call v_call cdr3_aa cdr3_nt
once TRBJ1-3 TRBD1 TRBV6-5 CASRPRGLIDTIYF TGTGCCAGCAGACCGAGGGGGCTAATCGACACCATATATTTT
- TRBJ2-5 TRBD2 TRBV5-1 CASSLWLAGAQETQYF TGCGCCAGCAGCTTATGGCTAGCGGGAGCCCAAGAGACCCAGTACTTC
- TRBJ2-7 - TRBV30 CAWNEQGHAYEQYF TGTGCCTGGAACGAGCAGGGACATGCCTACGAGCAGTACTTC
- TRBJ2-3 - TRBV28 CASSTPSRTDTQYF TGTGCCAGCAGTACCCCCAGCCGCACAGATACGCAGTATTTT
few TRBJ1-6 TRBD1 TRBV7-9 CASSSWTGGRYNSPLHF TGTGCCAGCAGCTCATGGACAGGGGGCCGCTATAATTCACCCCTCCACTTT
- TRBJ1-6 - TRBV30 CAWNFLRDSDPPLHF TGTGCCTGGAACTTTCTTCGGGACTCGGACCCACCCCTCCACTTT
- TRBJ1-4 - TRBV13 CASSSWTEIRGKLFF TGTGCCAGCAGCTCGTGGACTGAAATAAGGGGGAAACTGTTTTTT
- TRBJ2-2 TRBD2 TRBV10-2 CASRLLAGGATGELFF TGCGCCAGCAGACTTCTAGCGGGAGGCGCCACCGGGGAGCTGTTTTTT
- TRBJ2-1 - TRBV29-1 CSVSRRGTYNEQFF TGCAGCGTCTCCCGGCGCGGGACCTACAATGAGCAGTTCTTC
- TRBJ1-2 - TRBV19 CASSPYLSRGFNYGYTF TGTGCCAGTAGTCCTTACCTCTCCCGAGGTTTTAACTATGGCTACACCTTC
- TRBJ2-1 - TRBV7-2 CASENRNNEQFF TGTGCCAGCGAGAACAGGAACAATGAGCAGTTCTTC
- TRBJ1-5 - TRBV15 CATSRADQPQHF TGTGCCACCAGCAGAGCCGATCAGCCCCAGCATTTT
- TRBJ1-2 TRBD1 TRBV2 CASSVQGEYGYTF TGTGCCAGCAGTGTACAGGGGGAGTATGGCTACACCTTC
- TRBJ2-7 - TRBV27 CASSLGRKSGYEQYF TGTGCCAGCAGTCTTGGTCGGAAGTCGGGCTACGAGCAGTACTTC
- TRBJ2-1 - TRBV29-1 CSVASPPGLVEQFF TGCAGCGTTGCCTCACCACCGGGGCTGGTTGAGCAGTTCTTC
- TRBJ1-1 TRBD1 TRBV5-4 CASSRGQGASEAFF TGTGCCAGCAGCAGGGGACAGGGAGCCTCCGAAGCTTTCTTT
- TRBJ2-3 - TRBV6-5 CASRIRGFTDTQYF TGTGCCAGCAGGATCCGGGGCTTCACAGATACGCAGTATTTT
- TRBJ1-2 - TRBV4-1 CASSQGAGARGYTF TGCGCCAGCAGCCAAGGCGCCGGGGCGCGGGGCTACACCTTC
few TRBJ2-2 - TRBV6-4 CASSDSSTNTGELFF TGTGCCAGCAGTGACTCTTCTACGAACACCGGGGAGCTGTTTTTT
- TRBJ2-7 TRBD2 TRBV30 CAWTYRGAGEQYF TGTGCCTGGACGTATCGGGGAGCGGGAGAGCAGTACTTC
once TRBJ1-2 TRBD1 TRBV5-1 CASSPEAGTARGYTF TGCGCCAGCAGCCCGGAGGCTGGGACAGCCCGCGGCTACACCTTC
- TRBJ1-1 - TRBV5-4 CASSSGTPLGMNTEAFF TGTGCCAGCAGCTCCGGGACACCTCTCGGGATGAACACTGAAGCTTTCTTT
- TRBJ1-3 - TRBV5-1 CASSPSSGRSGNTIYF TGCGCCAGCAGCCCGTCTTCAGGCCGCTCTGGAAACACCATATATTTT
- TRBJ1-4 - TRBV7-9 CASSAGVTNEKLFF TGTGCCAGCAGCGCAGGGGTAACTAATGAAAAACTGTTTTTT
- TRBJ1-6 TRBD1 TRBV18 CASSSGQVQNSPLHF TGTGCCAGCTCATCCGGACAGGTTCAAAATTCACCCCTCCACTTT
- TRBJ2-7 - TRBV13 CASSLVVGEQYF TGTGCCAGCAGCTTAGTTGTGGGCGAGCAGTACTTC
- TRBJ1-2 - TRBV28 CASSFGLNYGYTF TGTGCCAGCAGTTTCGGGCTTAACTATGGCTACACCTTC
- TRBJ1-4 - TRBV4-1 CASSYQPFNEKLFF TGCGCCAGCAGCTATCAGCCTTTCAATGAAAAACTGTTTTTT
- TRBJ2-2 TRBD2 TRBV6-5 CASGPGGTHTGELFF TGTGCCAGCGGGCCGGGGGGGACCCACACCGGGGAGCTGTTTTTT
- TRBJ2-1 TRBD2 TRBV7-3 CASSPREAVDEQFF TGTGCCAGCAGCCCCCGGGAGGCGGTGGATGAGCAGTTCTTC
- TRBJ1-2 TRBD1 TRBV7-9 CASSQGQGAMIYGYTF TGTGCCAGCAGCCAGGGACAGGGGGCGATGATCTATGGCTACACCTTC
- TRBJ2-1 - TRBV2 CASSELRSYNEQFF TGTGCCAGCAGTGAGCTTAGAAGCTACAATGAGCAGTTCTTC
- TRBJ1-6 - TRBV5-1 CASSLDSNSPLHF TGCGCCAGCAGCCTGGACAGTAATTCACCCCTCCACTTT
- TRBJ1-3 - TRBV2 CASSETLRYSGNTIYF TGTGCCAGCAGTGAAACCCTGAGGTACTCTGGAAACACCATATATTTT
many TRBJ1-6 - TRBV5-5 CASSLYGGLFQSPLHF TGTGCCAGCAGCTTGTATGGGGGGCTCTTTCAATCACCCCTCCACTTT
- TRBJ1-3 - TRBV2 CASRDMSSGNTIYF TGTGCCAGCAGGGACATGAGCTCTGGAAACACCATATATTTT
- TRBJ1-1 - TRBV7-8 CASSLTVHAQDTEAFF TGTGCCAGCAGCCTAACCGTCCACGCCCAGGACACTGAAGCTTTCTTT
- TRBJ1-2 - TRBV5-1 CASSAGDSRNGYTF TGCGCCAGCAGCGCCGGGGACTCCAGAAATGGCTACACCTTC
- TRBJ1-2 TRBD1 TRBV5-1 CASRLKGGGGYGYTF TGCGCCAGCAGACTTAAGGGAGGGGGCGGCTATGGCTACACCTTC
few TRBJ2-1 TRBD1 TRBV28 CASSPGTGSGYNEQFF TGTGCCAGCAGTCCCGGGACAGGATCGGGCTACAATGAGCAGTTCTTC
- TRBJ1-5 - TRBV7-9 CASTLGQGPQHF TGTGCCAGCACCTTGGGGCAAGGGCCCCAGCATTTT
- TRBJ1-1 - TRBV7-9 CASSLEGGNTEAFF TGTGCCAGCAGCTTAGAAGGGGGGAACACTGAAGCTTTCTTT
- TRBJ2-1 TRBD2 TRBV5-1 CASSPGVAGVLDEQFF TGCGCCAGCAGCCCTGGGGTAGCGGGAGTGTTAGATGAGCAGTTCTTC
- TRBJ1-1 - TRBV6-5 CASKPRNQGEAFF TGTGCCAGCAAACCGCGAAACCAGGGAGAAGCTTTCTTT
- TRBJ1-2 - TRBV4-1 CASSQGRTGVGGYTF TGCGCCAGCAGCCAAGGGAGGACGGGAGTAGGAGGCTACACCTTC
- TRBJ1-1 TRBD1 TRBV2 CASSVPGTGFFSPEAFF TGTGCCAGCAGTGTCCCCGGGACAGGGTTCTTCTCTCCTGAAGCTTTCTTT
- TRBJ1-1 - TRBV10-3 CAISESIFPGGGTEAFF TGTGCCATCAGTGAGTCGATATTTCCCGGAGGCGGGACTGAAGCTTTCTTT
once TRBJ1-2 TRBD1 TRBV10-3 CAISVGQAGYTF TGTGCCATCAGTGTAGGACAGGCTGGCTACACCTTC
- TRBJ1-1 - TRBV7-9 CASSLREGTEAFF TGTGCCAGCAGCCTCCGGGAGGGCACTGAAGCTTTCTTT
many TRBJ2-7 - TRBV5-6 CASSLAGTYEQYF TGTGCCAGCAGCTTGGCCGGGACCTACGAGCAGTACTTC
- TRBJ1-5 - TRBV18 CASSPGERMQPQHF TGTGCCAGCTCACCAGGGGAAAGGATGCAGCCCCAGCATTTT
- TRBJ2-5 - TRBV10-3 CAIRGGGTDVQETQYF TGTGCCATCCGAGGAGGCGGGACAGATGTTCAAGAGACCCAGTACTTC
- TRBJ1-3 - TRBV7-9 CASSLGSLSSGNTIYF TGTGCCAGCAGCTTGGGAAGCCTCTCCTCTGGAAACACCATATATTTT